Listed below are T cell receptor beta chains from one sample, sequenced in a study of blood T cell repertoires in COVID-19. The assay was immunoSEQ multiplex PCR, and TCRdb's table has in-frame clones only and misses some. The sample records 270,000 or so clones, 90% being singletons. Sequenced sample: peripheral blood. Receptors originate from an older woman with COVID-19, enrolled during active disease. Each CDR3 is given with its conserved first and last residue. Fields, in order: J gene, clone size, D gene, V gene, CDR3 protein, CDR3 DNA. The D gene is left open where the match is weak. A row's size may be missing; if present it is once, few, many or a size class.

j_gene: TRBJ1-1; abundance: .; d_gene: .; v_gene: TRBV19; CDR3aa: CASSITRNTEAFF; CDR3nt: TGTGCCAGTAGTATCACACGCAACACTGAAGCTTTCTTT
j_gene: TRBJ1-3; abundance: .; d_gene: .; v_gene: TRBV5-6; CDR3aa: CASSLMGQRNTIYF; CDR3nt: TGTGCCAGCAGCCTCATGGGACAAAGAAACACCATATATTTT
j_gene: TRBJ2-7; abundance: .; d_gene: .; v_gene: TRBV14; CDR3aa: CASSQVGLGVYEQYF; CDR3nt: TGTGCCAGCAGCCAAGTTGGCCTCGGGGTTTACGAGCAGTACTTC
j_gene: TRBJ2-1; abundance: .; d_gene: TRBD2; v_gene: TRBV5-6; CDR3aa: CASSNELAEYYNEQFF; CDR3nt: TGTGCCAGCAGCAATGAACTAGCGGAGTACTACAATGAGCAGTTCTTC
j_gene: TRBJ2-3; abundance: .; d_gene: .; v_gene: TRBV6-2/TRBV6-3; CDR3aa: CASSLMTSTDTQYF; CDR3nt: TGTGCCAGCAGTTTGATGACTAGCACAGATACGCAGTATTTT
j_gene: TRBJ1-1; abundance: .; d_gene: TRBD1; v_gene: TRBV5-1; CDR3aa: CASSSQGEGTEAFF; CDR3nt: TGCGCCAGCAGCTCACAGGGGGAGGGCACTGAAGCTTTCTTT
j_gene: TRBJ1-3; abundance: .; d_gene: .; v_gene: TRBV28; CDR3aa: CASSLQVLSGNTIYF; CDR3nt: TGTGCCAGCAGTTTACAGGTGCTCTCTGGAAACACCATATATTTT
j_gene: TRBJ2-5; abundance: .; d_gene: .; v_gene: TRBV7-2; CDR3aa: CASSKIGRGPPKEETQYF; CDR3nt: TGTGCCAGCAGCAAAATTGGTAGGGGCCCCCCGAAAGAGGAGACCCAGTACTTC
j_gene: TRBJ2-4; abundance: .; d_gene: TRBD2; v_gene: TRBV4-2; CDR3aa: CASSPTAGTSGNIQYF; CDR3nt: TGTGCCAGCAGCCCAACAGCCGGGACTAGCGGTAACATTCAGTACTTC
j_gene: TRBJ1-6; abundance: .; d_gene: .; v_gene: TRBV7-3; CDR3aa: CASSPGRGSPLHF; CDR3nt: TGTGCCAGCAGCCCCGGTAGGGGATCACCCCTCCACTTT
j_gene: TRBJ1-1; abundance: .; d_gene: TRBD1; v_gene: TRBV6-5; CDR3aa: CASSYPGQGNTEAFF; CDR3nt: TGTGCCAGCAGTTACCCGGGACAGGGGAATACTGAAGCTTTCTTT
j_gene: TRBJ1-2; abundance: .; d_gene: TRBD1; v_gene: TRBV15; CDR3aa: CATSPRRQGSYGYTF; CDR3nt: TGTGCCACCAGCCCACGGCGACAGGGCTCCTATGGCTACACCTTC
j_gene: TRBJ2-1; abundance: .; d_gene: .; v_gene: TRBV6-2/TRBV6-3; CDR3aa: CASSGDRIPNEQFF; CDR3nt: TGTGCCAGCAGTGGCGACAGAATTCCCAATGAGCAGTTCTTC
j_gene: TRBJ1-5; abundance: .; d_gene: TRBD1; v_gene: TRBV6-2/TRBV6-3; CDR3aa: CASSSTRDRGFQPQHF; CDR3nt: TGTGCCAGCAGTAGCACCCGGGACAGGGGGTTTCAGCCCCAGCATTTT
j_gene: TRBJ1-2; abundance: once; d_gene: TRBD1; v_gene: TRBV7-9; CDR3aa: CASSLDGTGGHGYTF; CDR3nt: TGTGCCAGCAGCTTAGATGGGACAGGGGGCCATGGCTACACCTTC
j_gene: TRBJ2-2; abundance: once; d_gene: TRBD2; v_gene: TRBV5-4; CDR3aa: CASRLAGGSGELFF; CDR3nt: TGTGCCAGCAGACTAGCGGGGGGATCTGGGGAGCTGTTTTTT
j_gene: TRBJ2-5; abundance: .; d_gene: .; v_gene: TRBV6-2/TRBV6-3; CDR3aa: CASSYSSTGRLRETQYF; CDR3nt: TGTGCCAGCAGTTACTCGTCGACAGGCCGACTTCGGGAGACCCAGTACTTC
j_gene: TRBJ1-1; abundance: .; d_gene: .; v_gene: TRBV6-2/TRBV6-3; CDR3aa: CASSYSSAGEQTEAFF; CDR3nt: TGTGCCAGCAGTTACTCATCGGCGGGAGAGCAAACTGAAGCTTTCTTT
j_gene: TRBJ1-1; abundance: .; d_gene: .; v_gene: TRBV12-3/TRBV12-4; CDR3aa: CASSWTENTEAFF; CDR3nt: TGTGCCAGCAGTTGGACAGAGAACACTGAAGCTTTCTTT
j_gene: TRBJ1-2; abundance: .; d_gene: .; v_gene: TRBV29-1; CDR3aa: CSVEGSRANYGYTF; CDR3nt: TGCAGCGTTGAAGGGTCACGAGCTAACTATGGCTACACCTTC
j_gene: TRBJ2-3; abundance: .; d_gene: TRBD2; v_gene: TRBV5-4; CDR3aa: CASSSPIAGGSIDTQYF; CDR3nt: TGTGCCAGCAGCTCACCGATAGCGGGGGGGAGTATAGATACGCAGTATTTT
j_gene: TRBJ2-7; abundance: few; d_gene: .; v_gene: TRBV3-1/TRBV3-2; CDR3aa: CASSQEVSSYEQYF; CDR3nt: TGTGCCAGCAGCCAAGAAGTCAGCTCCTACGAGCAGTACTTC
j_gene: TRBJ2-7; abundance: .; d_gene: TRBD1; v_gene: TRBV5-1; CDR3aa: CASSSSDRVGEQYF; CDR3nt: TGCGCCAGCAGCTCATCGGACAGGGTAGGCGAGCAGTACTTC
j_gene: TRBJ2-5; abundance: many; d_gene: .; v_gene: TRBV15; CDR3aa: CATSSFGWTGQETQYF; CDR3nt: TGTGCCACCAGCAGTTTTGGGTGGACTGGCCAAGAGACCCAGTACTTC
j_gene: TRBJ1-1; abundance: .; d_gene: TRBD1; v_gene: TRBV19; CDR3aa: CATSPILGQGIAFF; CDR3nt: TGTGCCACTTCGCCGATCTTGGGACAGGGGATAGCTTTCTTT
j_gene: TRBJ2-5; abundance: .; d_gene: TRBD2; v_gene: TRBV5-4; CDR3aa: CASSLATSGETQYF; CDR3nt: TGTGCCAGCAGCTTGGCCACTAGCGGGGAGACCCAGTACTTC
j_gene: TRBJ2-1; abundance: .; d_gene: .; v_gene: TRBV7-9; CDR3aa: CASSSTGNEQFF; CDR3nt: TGTGCCAGCAGCTCGACGGGGAATGAGCAGTTCTTC
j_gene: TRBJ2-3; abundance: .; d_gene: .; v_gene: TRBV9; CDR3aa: CASSPRVTGTDTQYF; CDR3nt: TGTGCCAGCAGCCCCCGGGTGACGGGAACAGATACGCAGTATTTT
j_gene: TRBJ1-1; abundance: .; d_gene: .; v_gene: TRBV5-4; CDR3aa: CASAGARSSTEAFF; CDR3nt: TGTGCCAGCGCGGGGGCGCGCAGTAGCACTGAAGCTTTCTTT
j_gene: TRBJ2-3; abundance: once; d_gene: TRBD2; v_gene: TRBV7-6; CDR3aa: CASSLGAGMVTDTQYF; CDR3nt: TGTGCCAGCAGCTTAGGAGCGGGGATGGTCACAGATACGCAGTATTTT
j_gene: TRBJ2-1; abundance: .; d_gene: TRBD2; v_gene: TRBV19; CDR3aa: CASSRLAGNNEQFF; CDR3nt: TGTGCCAGTAGTAGGCTAGCGGGCAACAATGAGCAGTTCTTC
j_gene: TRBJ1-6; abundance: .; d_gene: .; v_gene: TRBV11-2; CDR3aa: CASSFGEGTSPLHF; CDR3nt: TGTGCCAGCAGCTTCGGGGAGGGCACATCACCCCTCCACTTT
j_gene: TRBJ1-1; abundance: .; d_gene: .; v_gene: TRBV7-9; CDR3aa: CASGRGVNTEAFF; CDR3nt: TGTGCCAGCGGGAGGGGGGTTAACACTGAAGCTTTCTTT
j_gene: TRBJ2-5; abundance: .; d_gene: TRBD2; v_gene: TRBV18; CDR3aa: CASSPLASGGQETQYF; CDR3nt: TGTGCCAGCTCACCACTGGCTAGCGGGGGCCAAGAGACCCAGTACTTC
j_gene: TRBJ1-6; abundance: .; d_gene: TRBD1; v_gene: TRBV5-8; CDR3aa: CASPRGRFDSPLHF; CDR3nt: TGTGCCAGCCCGAGGGGGCGTTTTGATTCACCCCTCCACTTT
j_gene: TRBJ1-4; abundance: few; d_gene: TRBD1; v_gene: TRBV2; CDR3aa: CASRVPGQVNEKLFF; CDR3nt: TGTGCCAGCAGGGTTCCAGGACAGGTGAATGAAAAACTGTTTTTT
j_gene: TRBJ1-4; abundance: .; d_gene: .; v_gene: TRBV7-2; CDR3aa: CASSDPRGANEKLFF; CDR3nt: TGTGCCAGCAGCGACCCCCGCGGGGCGAATGAAAAACTGTTTTTT
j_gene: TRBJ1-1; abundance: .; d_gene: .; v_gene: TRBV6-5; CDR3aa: CASKEGAEAFF; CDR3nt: TGTGCCAGCAAGGAAGGAGCTGAAGCTTTCTTT
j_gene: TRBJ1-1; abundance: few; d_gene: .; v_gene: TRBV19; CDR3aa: CASSIASGSGEGGFTVGAFF; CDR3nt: TGTGCCAGTAGTATAGCTAGCGGGAGCGGGGAGGGGGGCTTCACGGTGGGAGCTTTCTTT
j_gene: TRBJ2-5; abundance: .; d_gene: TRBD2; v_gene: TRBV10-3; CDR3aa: CAISEGLAAQETQYF; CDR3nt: TGTGCCATCAGTGAGGGACTAGCGGCCCAAGAGACCCAGTACTTC
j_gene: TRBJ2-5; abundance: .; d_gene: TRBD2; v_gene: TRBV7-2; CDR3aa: CASSLNGGAVGETQYF; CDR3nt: TGTGCCAGCAGCTTGAACGGGGGGGCCGTCGGGGAGACCCAGTACTTC
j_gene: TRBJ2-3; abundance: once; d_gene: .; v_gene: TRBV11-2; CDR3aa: CASSYSGTGDLDTQYF; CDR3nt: TGTGCCAGCAGCTACTCCGGGACGGGGGACTTGGATACGCAGTATTTT
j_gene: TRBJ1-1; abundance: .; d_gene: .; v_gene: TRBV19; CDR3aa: CASLDRPNTEAFF; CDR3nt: TGTGCCAGCCTTGACAGGCCGAACACTGAAGCTTTCTTT
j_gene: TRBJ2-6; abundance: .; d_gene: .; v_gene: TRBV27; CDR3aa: CASSFWGLSSGANVLTF; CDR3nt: TGTGCCAGCAGTTTCTGGGGGCTCTCCTCTGGGGCCAACGTCCTGACTTTC
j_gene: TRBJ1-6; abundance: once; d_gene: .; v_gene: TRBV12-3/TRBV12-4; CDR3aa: CASSQGGSPLHF; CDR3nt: TGTGCCAGCAGTCAGGGTGGGTCACCCCTCCACTTT